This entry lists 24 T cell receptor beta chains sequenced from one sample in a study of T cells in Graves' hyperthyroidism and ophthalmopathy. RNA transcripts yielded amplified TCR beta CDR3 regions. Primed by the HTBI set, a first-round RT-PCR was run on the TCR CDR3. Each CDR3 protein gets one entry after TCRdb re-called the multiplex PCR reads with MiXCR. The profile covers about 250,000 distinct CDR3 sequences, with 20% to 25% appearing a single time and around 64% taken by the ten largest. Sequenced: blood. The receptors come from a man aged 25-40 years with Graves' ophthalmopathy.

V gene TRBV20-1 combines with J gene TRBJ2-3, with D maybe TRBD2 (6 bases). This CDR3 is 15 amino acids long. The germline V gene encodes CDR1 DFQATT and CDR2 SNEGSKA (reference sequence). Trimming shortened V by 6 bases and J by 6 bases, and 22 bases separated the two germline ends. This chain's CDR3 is CSAIPSGSLRDTQYF. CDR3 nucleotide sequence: TGCAGTGCGATCCCGTCCGGGAGCCTACGGGATACGCAGTATTTT.

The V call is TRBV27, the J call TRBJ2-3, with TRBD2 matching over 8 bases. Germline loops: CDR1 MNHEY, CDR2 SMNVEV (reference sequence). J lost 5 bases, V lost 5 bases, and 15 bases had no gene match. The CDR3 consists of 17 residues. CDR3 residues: CASSPIGLAPMGDTQYF. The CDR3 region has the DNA TGTGCCAGCAGTCCTATCGGACTAGCCCCCATGGGAGATACGCAGTATTTT.

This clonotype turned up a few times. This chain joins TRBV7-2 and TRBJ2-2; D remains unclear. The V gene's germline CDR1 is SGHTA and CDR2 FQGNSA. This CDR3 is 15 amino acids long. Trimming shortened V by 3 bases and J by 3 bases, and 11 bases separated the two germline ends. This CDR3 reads CASSLVGRDTGELFF. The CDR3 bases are TGTGCCAGCAGCTTGGTGGGCCGGGACACCGGGGAGCTGTTTTTT.

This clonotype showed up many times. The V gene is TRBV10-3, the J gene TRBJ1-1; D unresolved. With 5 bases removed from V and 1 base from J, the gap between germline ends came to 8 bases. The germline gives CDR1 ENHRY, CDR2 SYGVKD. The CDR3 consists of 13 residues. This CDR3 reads CAISNRPNTEAFF. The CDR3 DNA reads TGTGCCATCAGTAATCGGCCGAACACTGAAGCTTTCTTT.

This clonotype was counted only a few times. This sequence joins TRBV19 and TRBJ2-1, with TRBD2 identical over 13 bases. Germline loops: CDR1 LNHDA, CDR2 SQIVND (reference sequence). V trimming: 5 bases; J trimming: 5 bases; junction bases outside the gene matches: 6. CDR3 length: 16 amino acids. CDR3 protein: CASSSKLAGGNNEQFF. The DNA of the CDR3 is TGTGCCAGTAGTTCTAAACTAGCGGGAGGGAACAATGAGCAGTTCTTC. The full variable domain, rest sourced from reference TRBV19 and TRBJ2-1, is DGGITQSPKYLFRKEGQNVTLSCEQNLNHDAMYWYRQDPGQGLRLIYYSQIVNDFQKGDIAEGYSVSREKKESFPLTVTSAQKNPTAFYLCASSSKLAGGNNEQFFGPGTRLTVL.

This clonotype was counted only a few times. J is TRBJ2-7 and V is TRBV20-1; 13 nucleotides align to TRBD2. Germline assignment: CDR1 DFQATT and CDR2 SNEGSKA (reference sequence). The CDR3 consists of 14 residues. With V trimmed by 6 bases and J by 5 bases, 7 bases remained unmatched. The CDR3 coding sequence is TGCAGTGCCGTCGGGACTAGCGGGACCGACGAGCAGTACTTC. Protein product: CSAVGTSGTDEQYF.

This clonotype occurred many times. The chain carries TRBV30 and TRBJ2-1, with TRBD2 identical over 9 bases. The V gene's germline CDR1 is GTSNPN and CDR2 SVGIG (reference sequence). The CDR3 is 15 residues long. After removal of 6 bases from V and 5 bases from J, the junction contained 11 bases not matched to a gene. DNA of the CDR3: TGTGCCTGCTCGGAGGGACTAGCCCACCACAATGAGCAGTTCTTC. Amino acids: CACSEGLAHHNEQFF.

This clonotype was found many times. CDR3: CAARDSLYNEQFF. The CDR3 DNA sequence: TGTGCCGCTCGGGACTCACTCTACAATGAGCAGTTCTTC. The chain is built from TRBV2 and TRBJ2-1; D may be TRBD2 (6 bases). This CDR3 spans 13 amino acids. Germline V gene lookup returns CDR1 SNHLY and CDR2 FYNNEI. V gave up 11 bases and J gave up 3 bases, with 14 bases separating them.

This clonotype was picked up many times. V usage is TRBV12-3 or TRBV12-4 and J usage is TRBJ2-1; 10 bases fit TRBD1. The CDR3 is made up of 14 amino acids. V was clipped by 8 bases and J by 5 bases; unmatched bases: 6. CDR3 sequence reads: CASLDRGRNNEQFF. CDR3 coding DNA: TGTGCCAGCCTAGACAGGGGGCGGAACAATGAGCAGTTCTTC.

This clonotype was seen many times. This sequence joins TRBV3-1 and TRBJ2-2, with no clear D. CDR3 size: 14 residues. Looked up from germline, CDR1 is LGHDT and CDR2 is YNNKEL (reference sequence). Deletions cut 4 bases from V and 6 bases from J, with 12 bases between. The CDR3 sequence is CASSRTGNSGELFF. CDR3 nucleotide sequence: TGTGCCAGCAGCCGAACGGGCAATTCCGGGGAGCTGTTTTTT. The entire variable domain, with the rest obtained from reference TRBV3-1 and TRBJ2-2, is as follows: DTAVSQTPKYLVTQMGNDKSIKCEQNLGHDTMYWYKQDSKKFLKIMFSYNNKELIINETVPNRFSPKSPDKAHLNLHINSLELGDSAVYFCASSRTGNSGELFFGEGSRLTVL.

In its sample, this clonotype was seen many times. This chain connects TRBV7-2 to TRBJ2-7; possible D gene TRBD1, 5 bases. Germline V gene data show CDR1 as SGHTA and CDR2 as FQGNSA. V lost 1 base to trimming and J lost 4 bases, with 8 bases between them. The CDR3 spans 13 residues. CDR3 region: CASSLGGLYEQYF. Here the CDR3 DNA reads TGTGCCAGCAGCTTAGGGGGCCTATACGAGCAGTACTTC.

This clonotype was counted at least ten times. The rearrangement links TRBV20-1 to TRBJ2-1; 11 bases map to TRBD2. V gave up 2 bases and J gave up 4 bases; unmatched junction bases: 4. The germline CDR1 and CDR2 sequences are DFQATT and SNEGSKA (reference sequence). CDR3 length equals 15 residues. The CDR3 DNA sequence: TGCAGTGCTAGAAAAACTAGCGGGAGTTACAATGAGCAGTTCTTC. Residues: CSARKTSGSYNEQFF.

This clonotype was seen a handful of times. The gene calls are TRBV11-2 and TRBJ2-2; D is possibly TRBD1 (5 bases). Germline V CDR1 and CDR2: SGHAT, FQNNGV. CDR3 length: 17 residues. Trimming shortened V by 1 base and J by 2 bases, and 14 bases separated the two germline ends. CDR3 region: CASSLGTGWENTGELFF. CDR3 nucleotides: TGTGCCAGCAGCTTAGGCACAGGTTGGGAAAACACCGGGGAGCTGTTTTTT.

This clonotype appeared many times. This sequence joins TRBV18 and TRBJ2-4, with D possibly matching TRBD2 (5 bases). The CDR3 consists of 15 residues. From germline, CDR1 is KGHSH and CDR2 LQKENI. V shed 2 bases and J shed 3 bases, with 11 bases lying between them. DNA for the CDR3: TGTGCCAGCTCACCATTGGAGGCAGTCAAAAACATTCAGTACTTC. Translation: CASSPLEAVKNIQYF.

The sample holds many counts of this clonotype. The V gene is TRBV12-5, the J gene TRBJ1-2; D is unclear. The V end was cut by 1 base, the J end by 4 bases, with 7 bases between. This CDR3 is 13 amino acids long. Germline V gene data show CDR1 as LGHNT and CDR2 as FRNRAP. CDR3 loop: CASGLAKVYGYTF. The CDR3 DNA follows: TGTGCTAGTGGTTTGGCGAAGGTCTATGGCTACACCTTC.

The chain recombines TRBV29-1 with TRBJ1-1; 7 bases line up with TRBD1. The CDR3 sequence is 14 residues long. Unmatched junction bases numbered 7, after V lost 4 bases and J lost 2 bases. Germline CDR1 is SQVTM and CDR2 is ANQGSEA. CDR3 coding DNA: TGCAGCGTTGCTACAGGGGCTATCAACACTGAAGCTTTCTTT. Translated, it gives CSVATGAINTEAFF.

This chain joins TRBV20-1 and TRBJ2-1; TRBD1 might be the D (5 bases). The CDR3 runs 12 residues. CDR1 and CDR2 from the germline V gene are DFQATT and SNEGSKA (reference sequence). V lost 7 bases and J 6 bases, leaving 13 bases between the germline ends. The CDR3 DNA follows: TGCAGTGTAGAGACAGCCGGCAATGAGCAGTTCTTC. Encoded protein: CSVETAGNEQFF.

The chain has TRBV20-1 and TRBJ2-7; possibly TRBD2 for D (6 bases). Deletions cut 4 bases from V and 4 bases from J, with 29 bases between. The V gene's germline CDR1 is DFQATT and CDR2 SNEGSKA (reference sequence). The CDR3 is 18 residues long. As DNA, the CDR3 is TGCAGTGCTAAGGATCCGATCCGCCCCTCGAACGGGAGATACGAGCAGTACTTC. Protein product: CSAKDPIRPSNGRYEQYF.

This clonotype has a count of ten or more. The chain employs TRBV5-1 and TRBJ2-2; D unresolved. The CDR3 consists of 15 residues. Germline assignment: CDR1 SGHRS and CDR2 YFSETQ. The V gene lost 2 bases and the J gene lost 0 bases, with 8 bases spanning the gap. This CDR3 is CASSFGDTNTGELFF. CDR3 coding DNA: TGCGCCAGCAGCTTTGGCGATACGAACACCGGGGAGCTGTTTTTT.

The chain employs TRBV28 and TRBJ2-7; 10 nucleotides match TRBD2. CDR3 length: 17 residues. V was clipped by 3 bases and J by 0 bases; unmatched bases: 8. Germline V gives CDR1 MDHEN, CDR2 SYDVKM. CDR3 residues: CASSLGGTSAYSYEQYF. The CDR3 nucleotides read TGTGCCAGCAGTTTGGGGGGGACTAGCGCTTACTCCTACGAGCAGTACTTC.

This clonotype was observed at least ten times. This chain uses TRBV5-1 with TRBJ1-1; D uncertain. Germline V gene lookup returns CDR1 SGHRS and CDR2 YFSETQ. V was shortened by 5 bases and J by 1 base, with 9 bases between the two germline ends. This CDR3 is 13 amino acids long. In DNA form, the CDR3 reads TGCGCCAGCAGAAAACAGAGGAACACTGAAGCTTTCTTT. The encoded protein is CASRKQRNTEAFF.

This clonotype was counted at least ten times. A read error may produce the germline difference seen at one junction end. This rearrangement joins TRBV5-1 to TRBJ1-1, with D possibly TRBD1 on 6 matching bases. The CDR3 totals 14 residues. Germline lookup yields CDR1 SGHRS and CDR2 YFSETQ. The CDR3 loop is CASSLGGGGTEAFF. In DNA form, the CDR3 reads TGTGCCAGCAGTTTAGGGGGGGGAGGCACTGAAGCTTTCTTT.

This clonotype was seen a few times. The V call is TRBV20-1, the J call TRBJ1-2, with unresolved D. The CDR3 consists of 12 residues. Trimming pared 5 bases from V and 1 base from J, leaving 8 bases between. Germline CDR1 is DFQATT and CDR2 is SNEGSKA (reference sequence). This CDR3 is CSAYDGNYGYTF. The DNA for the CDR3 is TGCAGTGCTTATGACGGTAACTATGGCTACACCTTC.

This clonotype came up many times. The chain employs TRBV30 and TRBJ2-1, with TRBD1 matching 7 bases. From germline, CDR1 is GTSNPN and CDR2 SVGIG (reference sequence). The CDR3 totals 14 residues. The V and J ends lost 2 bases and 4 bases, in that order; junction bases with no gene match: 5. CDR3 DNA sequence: TGTGCCTGGAGTACCGACAGGGAATACAATGAGCAGTTCTTC. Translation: CAWSTDREYNEQFF.